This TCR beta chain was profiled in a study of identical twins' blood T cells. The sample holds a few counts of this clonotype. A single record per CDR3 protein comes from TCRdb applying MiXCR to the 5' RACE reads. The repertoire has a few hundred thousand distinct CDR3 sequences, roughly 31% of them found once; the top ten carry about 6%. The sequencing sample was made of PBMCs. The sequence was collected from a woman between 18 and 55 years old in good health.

As DNA, the CDR3 is TGTGCCGCCGGACAGTATAGCAATCAGCCCCAGCATTTT. Translating gives CAAGQYSNQPQHF. V is TRBV19 and J is TRBJ1-5, with TRBD1 as a possible D gene (6 bases). The V end lost 11 bases, the J end lost 0 bases, and 11 bases lay between the germline ends. Germline V CDR1 and CDR2: LNHDA, SQIVND (reference sequence). The CDR3 extends over 13 amino acids. Complete variable domain (other parts from reference TRBV19 and TRBJ1-5): DGGITQSPKYLFRKEGQNVTLSCEQNLNHDAMYWYRQDPGQGLRLIYYSQIVNDFQKGDIAEGYSVSREKKESFPLTVTSAQKNPTAFYLCAAGQYSNQPQHFGDGTRLSIL.